One and the same sample provided the 20 T cell receptor beta chains below, sequenced in a study of cytomegalovirus exposure and HLA in healthy donors (dated by TCRdb to about 2017). The receptor library was made with the immunoSEQ multiplex PCR assay. The multiplex PCR relied on a mix of 60 forward primers for TCR Vbeta segments and 13 reverse primers for TCR Jbeta segments. TCRdb took this table from immuneACCESS and kept in-frame rearrangements with V and J called. Such tables lack part of the clones; where checked against another copy, unresolved V genes explain under half of the gap, and the rest is unexplained. For this sample the table gives about 160,000 clones, of which approximately 82% were detected only once. The leading ten clones occupy around 1.4% of the sample. The sequencing sample was made of PBMCs. The receptors shown here come from a male donor in good health and CMV-seronegative.

V usage is TRBV7-9 and J usage is TRBJ2-1; 8 nucleotides match TRBD2. V trimming: 0 bases; J trimming: 3 bases; junction bases outside the gene matches: 10. Germline lookup yields CDR1 SEHNR and CDR2 FQNEAQ (reference sequence). The CDR3 is made up of 18 amino acids. The DNA for the CDR3 is TGTGCCAGCAGCTTAGCGGCCCCCGGGGCGGGGGGCTACAATGAGCAGTTCTTC. Its protein product is CASSLAAPGAGGYNEQFF.

This clone was observed a few times. The chain is built from TRBV5-4 and TRBJ1-4, with TRBD1 matching over 7 bases. Germline V gene data show CDR1 as SGHNT and CDR2 as YYREEE (reference sequence). The CDR3 spans 15 residues. V shed 4 bases and J 8 bases; nucleotides not matched to a gene: 11. DNA for the CDR3: TGTGCCAGCAGCCAAGATTTTGGCAGGGGGGAAAAACTGTTTTTT. Translating gives CASSQDFGRGEKLFF.

The V and J genes are TRBV27 and TRBJ1-1; tentatively, D is TRBD1 (6 bases). There are 15 residues in the CDR3. V was cut by 4 bases and J by 1 base, with 13 bases left in between. The germline V gene encodes CDR1 MNHEY and CDR2 SMNVEV (reference sequence). CDR3 residues: CASSSPYRANTEAFF. In nucleotides, the CDR3 is TGTGCCAGCAGTTCCCCCTACAGGGCGAACACTGAAGCTTTCTTT.

As concerns this clone: At the DNA level, this CDR3 is encoded by other sequences in the same sample as well. The J gene is TRBJ1-5, the V gene TRBV6-4, with D uncertain. CDR3 length: 13 residues. V lost 3 bases and J lost 4, with 7 bases in between. Germline CDR1 reads MRHNA; CDR2 reads SNTAGT. CDR3 in DNA: TGTGCCAGCAGTGAAGAACTGAATCAGCCCCAGCATTTT. Its protein is CASSEELNQPQHF.

This chain links TRBV27 with TRBJ1-1; 7 bases are shared with TRBD1. The CDR3 totals 13 residues. Germline trimming cut 5 bases from V and 4 bases from J; bases unmatched to any gene: 4. Germline V CDR1 and CDR2: MNHEY, SMNVEV (reference sequence). The CDR3 sequence is CASSRHRGTEAFF. The CDR3 DNA reads TGTGCCAGCAGTCGCCACAGGGGCACTGAAGCTTTCTTT.

V is TRBV2 and J is TRBJ1-4; 7 nucleotides align to TRBD1. There are 15 residues in the CDR3. The germline CDR1 and CDR2 sequences are SNHLY and FYNNEI. Losses at the gene ends were 7 bases for V and 8 bases for J; bases not matched to a gene: 13. The CDR3 DNA follows: TGTGCCAGCACCTCATGGGGCCAGGGGGGAGAAAAACTGTTTTTT. It is translated as CASTSWGQGGEKLFF.

V gene TRBV23-1 combines with J gene TRBJ2-1; TRBD1 matches at 8 bases. TRBV23-1 is marked as an open reading frame, function uncertain. The V and J ends lost 5 bases and 0 bases, in that order; junction bases with no gene match: 9. The CDR3 contains 17 residues. The CDR3 protein is CASSFKGTGSSYNEQFF. The CDR3 DNA reads TGCGCCAGCAGTTTTAAAGGGACAGGTAGCTCCTACAATGAGCAGTTCTTC.

Remarks on this clone: The conserved closing phenylalanine or tryptophan is absent in this CDR3, likely reflecting a read error. V usage is TRBV30 and J usage is TRBJ2-7; TRBD2 matches at 13 bases. The V segment lost 7 bases and the J segment 5 bases; nucleotides outside the gene matches: 8. The CDR3 is made up of 14 amino acids. CDR1 and CDR2 from the germline V gene are GTSNPN and SVGIG (reference sequence). The CDR3 region is CAYRTSGSFDEQYL. The DNA of the CDR3 is TGTGCCTACCGGACTAGCGGGAGCTTCGACGAGCAGTACCTC.

The gene calls are TRBV5-4 and TRBJ2-5; 14 bases agree with TRBD2. V lost 4 bases, J lost 5 bases, and 4 bases stayed unmatched. Germline V gene sequence: CDR1 SGHNT, CDR2 YYREEE (reference sequence). The CDR3 totals 15 residues. In DNA form, the CDR3 reads TGTGCCAGCAGCCCGGGACTAGCGGGAGATGAGACCCAGTACTTC. It yields the protein CASSPGLAGDETQYF.

The sample holds one count of this clone. The chain is built from TRBV5-1 and TRBJ2-5; 9 nucleotides align to TRBD2. There are 17 residues in the CDR3. With 3 bases clipped from V and 2 bases from J, the junction kept 11 bases outside the gene matches. The V gene's germline CDR1 is SGHRS and CDR2 YFSETQ. The CDR3 sequence is CASSSPSTSGSQETQYF. In nucleotides, the CDR3 is TGCGCCAGCAGCTCCCCCTCGACTAGCGGTAGTCAAGAGACCCAGTACTTC.

In regard to this clone: This sample also contains other DNA sequences that code for the same CDR3. The gene calls are TRBV7-2 and TRBJ1-5, with TRBD1 as a possible D gene (5 bases). Trimming pared 1 base from V and 7 bases from J, leaving 14 bases between. Germline V gene lookup returns CDR1 SGHTA and CDR2 FQGNSA. The CDR3 spans 15 residues. The DNA for the CDR3 is TGTGCCAGCAGCTTAGTGGGGGGAATGTTGCAGCCCCAGCATTTT. This codes for CASSLVGGMLQPQHF.

The DNA of the CDR3 is TGTGCCAGCAGCTTGGCGGGGGACACAGATACGCAGTATTTT. Its protein product is CASSLAGDTDTQYF. The chain carries TRBV5-6 and TRBJ2-3, with D tentatively TRBD2 (6 bases). The germline V gene encodes CDR1 SGHDT and CDR2 YYEEEE. V lost 0 bases and J lost 2, with 7 bases in between. The CDR3 runs to 14 residues.

Turning to this clone: Other DNA sequences in this specimen translate into the identical CDR3. The J gene is TRBJ2-2, the V gene TRBV5-1; 11 bases agree with TRBD2. CDR3 length equals 16 residues. V lost 4 bases to trimming and J lost 2 bases; unmatched junction nucleotides: 4. Germline V gene lookup returns CDR1 SGHRS and CDR2 YFSETQ. The CDR3 bases are TGCGCCAGCAGCCCGGGACTAGCGGCCAACACCGGGGAGCTGTTTTTT. Translation: CASSPGLAANTGELFF. The complete variable domain, with remaining parts taken from reference TRBV5-1 and TRBJ2-2, reads KAGVTQTPRYLIKTRGQQVTLSCSPISGHRSVSWYQQTPGQGLQFLFEYFSETQRNKGNFPGRFSGRQFSNSRSEMNVSTLELGDSALYLCASSPGLAANTGELFFGEGSRLTVL.

This chain links TRBV4-1 with TRBJ1-4, with 7 bases that match TRBD1. Per germline, CDR1 MGHRA and CDR2 YSYEKL. The CDR3 covers 16 residues. The trim removed 0 bases at V and 3 bases at J, leaving 4 bases unmatched. CDR3 sequence: CASSQEGGVSNEKLFF. Written as DNA, the CDR3 is TGCGCCAGCAGCCAAGAAGGGGGCGTATCTAATGAAAAACTGTTTTTT.

J is TRBJ2-7 and V is TRBV7-9; D remains unclear. Trimming took off 5 bases at V and 5 bases at J, with 10 bases between the two ends. This CDR3 contains 12 residues. The germline gives CDR1 SEHNR, CDR2 FQNEAQ (reference sequence). The DNA of the CDR3 is TGTGCCAGCAGCCCCTCGGTCGACGAGCAGTACTTC. Protein sequence: CASSPSVDEQYF.

This clone has only a few counts. The chain couples TRBV9 to TRBJ2-1; D possibly corresponds to TRBD1 (5 bases). The CDR3 is 15 amino acids. With 0 bases removed from V and 3 bases from J, the gap between germline ends came to 10 bases. Germline CDR1 SGDLS, CDR2 YYNGEE. The CDR3: CASSVEGESYNEQFF. Written as DNA, the CDR3 is TGTGCCAGCAGCGTAGAAGGGGAAAGCTACAATGAGCAGTTCTTC.

This clone was recorded once. The rearrangement joins TRBV4-1 to TRBJ2-7; TRBD1 agrees at 8 bases. CDR3 length: 14 amino acids. V shed 3 bases and J 4 bases; nucleotides not matched to a gene: 5. Germline CDR1 reads MGHRA; CDR2 reads YSYEKL. The CDR3: CASSHGQGGYEQYF. As DNA, the CDR3 is TGCGCCAGCAGCCACGGACAGGGTGGGTACGAGCAGTACTTC.

The rearrangement joins TRBV19 to TRBJ1-1; a possible D gene is TRBD1 (5 bases). The CDR3 has 14 residues. CDR1 and CDR2 (germline): LNHDA, SQIVND (reference sequence). The V end was cut by 6 bases, the J end by 0 bases, with 11 bases between. CDR3: CASSGGVMNTEAFF. The CDR3 nucleotides are TGTGCCAGTAGCGGAGGGGTAATGAACACTGAAGCTTTCTTT.

The J gene is TRBJ2-1, the V gene TRBV29-1; 9 nucleotides agree with TRBD1. The CDR3 totals 13 residues. Germline V gene sequence: CDR1 SQVTM, CDR2 ANQGSEA. The V gene end was trimmed by 8 bases and the J gene end by 1 base; junction bases not matched to a gene: 3. The CDR3 sequence is CSLQGASYNEQFF. In DNA form, the CDR3 reads TGCAGCCTACAGGGGGCATCCTACAATGAGCAGTTCTTC.

J is TRBJ1-1 and V is TRBV14, with D uncertain. The CDR3 covers 12 residues. The germline CDR1 and CDR2 sequences are SGHDN and FVKESK. V was trimmed by 2 bases and J by 8 bases, leaving 9 bases between them. CDR3 sequence (DNA): TGTGCCAGCAGCCAAAGAGCGGCAGAAGCTTTCTTT. Its translation: CASSQRAAEAFF.